The 5 T cell receptor beta chains listed next were all sequenced from one sample in a study of blood T cell repertoires in COVID-19. TCRdb's table, derived via immunoSEQ multiplex PCR, lists solely in-frame clones and lacks some. The data show roughly 95,000 clones, about 86% seen once. The sample taken for sequencing was peripheral blood. The receptors were sampled from a man aged 60 to 69 with acute or convalescent COVID-19.

The rearrangement joins TRBV4-2 to TRBJ2-6, with a possible D match to TRBD1 (6 bases). Germline lookup yields CDR1 LGHNA and CDR2 YNFKEQ. V shed 4 bases and J shed 0 bases, with 10 bases lying between them. The CDR3 covers 16 residues. The CDR3 loop reads CASSRQGNSGANVLTF. In DNA form, the CDR3 reads TGTGCCAGCAGCCGTCAGGGGAACTCTGGGGCCAACGTCCTGACTTTC.

The chain carries TRBV5-5 and TRBJ1-3; no reliable D call. The CDR3 covers 15 residues. Trimming took 1 base from V and 8 from J, leaving 16 bases between them. Per germline, CDR1 SGHKS and CDR2 YYEKEE (reference sequence). The DNA of the CDR3 is TGTGCCAGCAGCTTGTCGTTGGAGGGCTGGGACACCATATATTTT. Protein product: CASSLSLEGWDTIYF.

DNA for the CDR3: TGTGCCAGCAGCCAATACAGGGTTAACACTGAAGCTTTCTTT. Translation gives CASSQYRVNTEAFF. This rearrangement joins TRBV14 to TRBJ1-1, with TRBD1 as a possible D gene (6 bases). Trimming removed 2 bases at V and 2 bases at J, with 9 bases between. The germline CDR1 and CDR2 sequences are SGHDN and FVKESK. CDR3 size: 14 residues.

CDR3 amino acids: CASSVPRGNTGELFF. In nucleotides, the CDR3 is TGTGCCAGCTCGGTCCCTAGGGGGAACACCGGGGAGCTGTTTTTT. The V call is TRBV3-1 (or the pseudogene TRBV3-2), the J call TRBJ2-2, with D possibly TRBD1 on 5 matching bases. Looked up from germline, CDR1 is LGHDT and CDR2 is YNNKEL (reference sequence). The germline V and J ends were trimmed by 8 bases and 1 base, with 14 bases remaining between them. CDR3 length: 15 amino acids.

The chain employs TRBV19 and TRBJ1-1, with TRBD1 identical over 7 bases. This CDR3 is 15 amino acids long. Germline V gene sequence: CDR1 LNHDA, CDR2 SQIVND (reference sequence). V gave up 6 bases and J gave up 2 bases; unmatched junction bases: 9. The DNA of the CDR3 is TGTGCCAGTAGGGAGGGGGCGCTAGGAAACACTGAAGCTTTCTTT. Translated, it gives CASREGALGNTEAFF.